The rows below give T cell receptor beta chains drawn from one sample of a study of STAT3 mutations in large granular lymphocyte leukemia. Assay used: immunoSEQ multiplex PCR; TCRdb lists only in-frame clones, some missing. The sample shows under 35,000 clones, approximately 86% of them seen only once. The material sequenced was peripheral blood mononuclear cells. These receptors originate from a man in his 60s with T-cell large granular lymphocyte leukemia. Some clones in this sample may be carry-over from other donors' samples. CDR3s include the opening cysteine and the closing phenylalanine or tryptophan. D genes are given only for firm matches. A row's size may be missing; if present it is once, few, many or a size class.

d_gene: TRBD1; j_gene: TRBJ1-2; abundance: .; v_gene: TRBV4-2; CDR3aa: CASSQVLGQGDGYTF; CDR3nt: TGTGCCAGCAGCCAGGTTTTGGGACAGGGGGATGGCTACACCTTC
d_gene: .; j_gene: TRBJ1-1; abundance: .; v_gene: TRBV5-1; CDR3aa: CASSLELYTEAFF; CDR3nt: TGCGCCAGCAGCTTGGAGCTATACACTGAAGCTTTCTTT
d_gene: .; j_gene: TRBJ2-3; abundance: .; v_gene: TRBV18; CDR3aa: CASSPGRAPDTQYF; CDR3nt: TGTGCCAGCTCACCGGGCAGGGCGCCAGATACGCAGTATTTT
d_gene: .; j_gene: TRBJ2-2; abundance: .; v_gene: TRBV4-1; CDR3aa: CASSQGQGFSGELFF; CDR3nt: TGCGCCAGCAGCCAAGGTCAGGGGTTTAGCGGGGAGCTGTTTTTT
d_gene: .; j_gene: TRBJ1-2; abundance: .; v_gene: TRBV5-6; CDR3aa: CASKGDGYGYTF; CDR3nt: TGTGCCAGCAAAGGGGATGGGTATGGCTACACCTTC
d_gene: .; j_gene: TRBJ1-1; abundance: once; v_gene: TRBV5-1; CDR3aa: CASSPNPSENTEAFF; CDR3nt: TGCGCCAGCAGCCCCAACCCCAGTGAGAACACTGAAGCTTTCTTT
d_gene: TRBD2; j_gene: TRBJ2-1; abundance: .; v_gene: TRBV29-1; CDR3aa: CSVGGEGVSYNEQFF; CDR3nt: TGCAGCGTGGGAGGGGAAGGGGTCTCCTACAATGAGCAGTTCTTC
d_gene: TRBD2; j_gene: TRBJ2-7; abundance: .; v_gene: TRBV28; CDR3aa: CASRVAGGPREQYF; CDR3nt: TGTGCCAGCAGGGTGGCGGGAGGCCCCCGCGAGCAGTACTTC
d_gene: TRBD1; j_gene: TRBJ2-2; abundance: .; v_gene: TRBV28; CDR3aa: CASNRGTANTGELFF; CDR3nt: TGTGCCAGCAATAGGGGGACAGCGAACACCGGGGAGCTGTTTTTT
d_gene: .; j_gene: TRBJ1-5; abundance: .; v_gene: TRBV4-2; CDR3aa: CASSQDWRVWDQPQHF; CDR3nt: TGTGCCAGCAGCCAAGATTGGCGGGTTTGGGATCAGCCCCAGCATTTT
d_gene: .; j_gene: TRBJ1-2; abundance: .; v_gene: TRBV19; CDR3aa: CASSIWGSNYGYTF; CDR3nt: TGTGCCAGTAGTATATGGGGTTCTAACTATGGCTACACCTTC
d_gene: .; j_gene: TRBJ2-7; abundance: .; v_gene: TRBV7-2; CDR3aa: CASSLGFGGSYEQYF; CDR3nt: TGTGCCAGCAGCTTAGGGTTTGGCGGCTCCTACGAGCAGTACTTC
d_gene: TRBD2; j_gene: TRBJ2-3; abundance: .; v_gene: TRBV19; CDR3aa: CASSIGDYGWSDTQYF; CDR3nt: TGTGCCAGTAGTATCGGGGACTACGGGTGGTCAGATACGCAGTATTTT
d_gene: TRBD2; j_gene: TRBJ2-3; abundance: .; v_gene: TRBV7-9; CDR3aa: CASRGLAGVGDTQYF; CDR3nt: TGTGCCAGCAGGGGGCTAGCGGGAGTAGGCGATACGCAGTATTTT
d_gene: TRBD1; j_gene: TRBJ1-5; abundance: .; v_gene: TRBV28; CDR3aa: CASRQQGALSNQPQHF; CDR3nt: TGTGCCAGCAGGCAACAGGGGGCACTTAGCAATCAGCCCCAGCATTTT
d_gene: TRBD2; j_gene: TRBJ2-4; abundance: .; v_gene: TRBV4-2; CDR3aa: CASSQDPGLADMHF; CDR3nt: TGTGCCAGCAGCCAAGACCCGGGACTAGCGGACATGCACTTC
d_gene: .; j_gene: TRBJ2-7; abundance: .; v_gene: TRBV15; CDR3aa: CATSNGDNYEQYF; CDR3nt: TGTGCCACCAGCAATGGGGACAACTACGAGCAGTACTTC
d_gene: .; j_gene: TRBJ2-7; abundance: .; v_gene: TRBV7-8; CDR3aa: CASNSGSYYEQYF; CDR3nt: TGTGCCAGCAATAGCGGCAGCTACTACGAGCAGTACTTC
d_gene: .; j_gene: TRBJ2-7; abundance: .; v_gene: TRBV14; CDR3aa: CASSQSLPYEQYF; CDR3nt: TGTGCCAGCAGCCAATCACTTCCCTACGAGCAGTACTTC
d_gene: .; j_gene: TRBJ1-5; abundance: .; v_gene: TRBV29-1; CDR3aa: CSAQDSNQPQHF; CDR3nt: TGCAGCGCTCAGGATAGCAATCAGCCCCAGCATTTT
d_gene: .; j_gene: TRBJ1-3; abundance: once; v_gene: TRBV30; CDR3aa: CAWSRIRGLSGNTIYF; CDR3nt: TGTGCCTGGAGTCGAATCAGGGGCCTCTCTGGAAACACCATATATTTT
d_gene: TRBD2; j_gene: TRBJ2-7; abundance: .; v_gene: TRBV5-1; CDR3aa: CASSPGTSGPSSYEQYF; CDR3nt: TGCGCCAGCAGCCCCGGGACTAGCGGGCCTAGCTCCTACGAGCAGTACTTC
d_gene: TRBD1; j_gene: TRBJ1-5; abundance: .; v_gene: TRBV4-2; CDR3aa: CASSQKGAGGQPQHF; CDR3nt: TGTGCCAGCAGCCAAAAGGGGGCAGGGGGTCAGCCCCAGCATTTT
d_gene: .; j_gene: TRBJ1-5; abundance: once; v_gene: TRBV18; CDR3aa: CASSPNFGQPQHF; CDR3nt: TGTGCCAGCTCACCAAATTTTGGCCAGCCCCAGCATTTT
d_gene: .; j_gene: TRBJ1-2; abundance: .; v_gene: TRBV5-4; CDR3aa: CASSPGGSLLGKSYGYTF; CDR3nt: TGTGCCAGCAGCCCGGGGGGGTCCCTCCTGGGCAAGAGCTATGGCTACACCTTC
d_gene: TRBD2; j_gene: TRBJ2-7; abundance: .; v_gene: TRBV5-1; CDR3aa: CASSLGRLAGGQNEQYF; CDR3nt: TGCGCCAGCAGCTTGGGCCGGCTAGCGGGAGGGCAGAACGAGCAGTACTTC
d_gene: TRBD1; j_gene: TRBJ2-7; abundance: .; v_gene: TRBV6-1; CDR3aa: CASSHRGGTYEQYF; CDR3nt: TGTGCCAGCAGCCACAGGGGTGGGACCTACGAGCAGTACTTC
d_gene: TRBD1; j_gene: TRBJ2-7; abundance: once; v_gene: TRBV7-9; CDR3aa: CASSLADRGVYEQYF; CDR3nt: TGTGCCAGCAGCTTAGCGGACAGGGGGGTCTACGAGCAGTACTTC
d_gene: TRBD2; j_gene: TRBJ2-2; abundance: .; v_gene: TRBV6-5; CDR3aa: CASSSQTSAGELFF; CDR3nt: TGTGCCAGCAGTTCGCAAACTAGCGCCGGGGAGCTGTTTTTT
d_gene: TRBD2; j_gene: TRBJ2-1; abundance: .; v_gene: TRBV6-6; CDR3aa: CASSYWSGTGNEQFF; CDR3nt: TGTGCCAGCAGTTATTGGAGCGGGACTGGAAATGAGCAGTTCTTC
d_gene: TRBD1; j_gene: TRBJ2-7; abundance: .; v_gene: TRBV18; CDR3aa: CASSPSRTGGEQYF; CDR3nt: TGTGCCAGCTCACCAAGCCGGACAGGGGGCGAGCAGTACTTC
d_gene: TRBD1; j_gene: TRBJ2-5; abundance: .; v_gene: TRBV5-4; CDR3aa: CASSWDSQETQYF; CDR3nt: TGTGCCAGCAGCTGGGACAGCCAAGAGACCCAGTACTTC
d_gene: .; j_gene: TRBJ1-5; abundance: .; v_gene: TRBV19; CDR3aa: CASRELGRSNQPQHF; CDR3nt: TGTGCCAGCAGGGAGCTGGGAAGGAGCAATCAGCCCCAGCATTTT
d_gene: TRBD2; j_gene: TRBJ2-1; abundance: .; v_gene: TRBV29-1; CDR3aa: CSVEMAWREGSEQFF; CDR3nt: TGCAGCGTTGAGATGGCTTGGCGGGAGGGAAGTGAGCAGTTCTTC
d_gene: .; j_gene: TRBJ1-5; abundance: .; v_gene: TRBV10-2; CDR3aa: CASSEGNLSNQPQHF; CDR3nt: TGCGCCAGCAGTGAGGGAAACCTTAGCAATCAGCCCCAGCATTTT
d_gene: .; j_gene: TRBJ1-1; abundance: .; v_gene: TRBV6-5; CDR3aa: CASSYYGETLDTEAFF; CDR3nt: TGTGCCAGCAGTTACTACGGGGAAACCTTGGACACTGAAGCTTTCTTT
d_gene: .; j_gene: TRBJ2-4; abundance: .; v_gene: TRBV30; CDR3aa: CAWSVGSGARSIQYF; CDR3nt: TGTGCCTGGAGTGTAGGTTCTGGGGCTCGGAGCATTCAGTACTTC
d_gene: .; j_gene: TRBJ2-7; abundance: .; v_gene: TRBV5-1; CDR3aa: CASSLVGGLPYEQYF; CDR3nt: TGCGCCAGCAGCTTGGTGGGGGGGCTACCCTACGAGCAGTACTTC
d_gene: .; j_gene: TRBJ1-2; abundance: .; v_gene: TRBV11-2; CDR3aa: CASSPGGRGGYTF; CDR3nt: TGTGCCAGCAGCCCCGGTGGGCGCGGTGGCTACACCTTC
d_gene: .; j_gene: TRBJ2-3; abundance: .; v_gene: TRBV6-5; CDR3aa: CASSYSRPDTQYF; CDR3nt: TGTGCCAGCAGTTACTCGCGCCCAGATACGCAGTATTTT
d_gene: .; j_gene: TRBJ1-2; abundance: .; v_gene: TRBV6-1; CDR3aa: CASSYIGYTF; CDR3nt: TGTGCCAGCAGCTACATAGGCTACACCTTC
d_gene: .; j_gene: TRBJ2-7; abundance: .; v_gene: TRBV4-1; CDR3aa: CASSQAEGPYEQYF; CDR3nt: TGCGCCAGCAGCCAAGCGGAGGGACCCTACGAGCAGTACTTC
d_gene: .; j_gene: TRBJ2-7; abundance: .; v_gene: TRBV7-2; CDR3aa: CASSSRAGGGLSYEQYF; CDR3nt: TGTGCCAGCAGCTCTAGAGCAGGGGGAGGGCTCTCCTACGAGCAGTACTTC
d_gene: .; j_gene: TRBJ1-6; abundance: .; v_gene: TRBV2; CDR3aa: CASSEGQGQNSPLHF; CDR3nt: TGTGCCAGCAGTGAAGGGCAGGGGCAAAATTCACCCCTCCACTTT
d_gene: .; j_gene: TRBJ2-3; abundance: .; v_gene: TRBV5-1; CDR3aa: CATKQGGTSTDTQYF; CDR3nt: TGCGCCACCAAACAGGGAGGGACTAGCACAGATACGCAGTATTTT
d_gene: TRBD1; j_gene: TRBJ1-5; abundance: .; v_gene: TRBV18; CDR3aa: CASPKGQGPDSNQPQHF; CDR3nt: TGTGCCAGCCCTAAGGGACAGGGGCCGGATAGCAATCAGCCCCAGCATTTT
d_gene: TRBD2; j_gene: TRBJ2-3; abundance: .; v_gene: TRBV5-4; CDR3aa: CASSPRTSGPDTQYF; CDR3nt: TGTGCCAGCAGCCCGAGGACTAGCGGGCCAGATACGCAGTATTTT
d_gene: TRBD2; j_gene: TRBJ2-5; abundance: once; v_gene: TRBV5-1; CDR3aa: CASSPGGAGQQETQYF; CDR3nt: TGCGCCAGCAGCCCGGGGGGGGCGGGTCAACAAGAGACCCAGTACTTC
d_gene: .; j_gene: TRBJ2-7; abundance: few; v_gene: TRBV6-5; CDR3aa: CASSYGGSYEQYF; CDR3nt: TGTGCCAGCAGTTACGGGGGCTCCTACGAGCAGTACTTC
d_gene: .; j_gene: TRBJ1-5; abundance: .; v_gene: TRBV27; CDR3aa: CASSSGLGNQPQHF; CDR3nt: TGTGCCAGCAGTTCAGGGCTGGGCAATCAGCCCCAGCATTTT
d_gene: .; j_gene: TRBJ2-7; abundance: few; v_gene: TRBV6-1; CDR3aa: CAVQRNYEQYF; CDR3nt: TGTGCCGTACAGCGGAACTACGAGCAGTACTTC
d_gene: .; j_gene: TRBJ1-5; abundance: .; v_gene: TRBV6-6; CDR3aa: CASSPIGPQHF; CDR3nt: TGTGCCAGCAGTCCCATCGGGCCACAGCATTTT
d_gene: .; j_gene: TRBJ1-5; abundance: .; v_gene: TRBV6-5; CDR3aa: CASSDRREQPQHF; CDR3nt: TGTGCCAGCTCCGACAGGCGGGAACAGCCCCAGCATTTT